This T cell receptor (beta chain) was captured by sequencing in a study of cytomegalovirus exposure and HLA in healthy donors. The CDR3 length is 13 residues. Looked up from germline, CDR1 is ENHRY and CDR2 is SYGVKD. Deletions cut 1 base from V and 7 bases from J, with 8 bases between. The primer mix had 60 Vbeta and 13 Jbeta primers. Profiled with immunoSEQ multiplex PCR; TCRdb holds only in-frame clones, not every one. The data contain about 190,000 clones, 74% of them seen just once; the ten biggest clones take up 3% to 4%. The source of this sequence is a young woman in good health and CMV-seropositive. Source material: PBMCs. The rearrangement joins TRBV10-3 to TRBJ2-1; D unresolved. The CDR3 is CAISELGKNEQFF. The CDR3 nucleotides read TGTGCCATCAGTGAGTTGGGCAAAAATGAGCAGTTCTTC.